This T cell receptor beta chain is from a study of neurological immune-mediated disorders. TCRdb re-called the 5' RACE reads with MiXCR, one entry per CDR3 protein. The data contain roughly 45,000 distinct CDR3 sequences, roughly 13% of them singletons. As for time point: longitudinal time-point 2. The ends lost 5 bases at V and 3 bases at J; junction bases unmatched: 13. The CDR3 contains 17 residues. This clonotype was observed many times. V is TRBV12-3 or TRBV12-4 and J is TRBJ1-5; 7 bases map to TRBD1. The sequence derives from a male donor with HTLV-1-associated myelopathy (HAM/TSP). Source material: PBMCs. Here the CDR3 reads CASSLGTVRAHNQPQHF. In nucleotides, the CDR3 is TGTGCCAGCAGTCTAGGGACAGTTAGGGCCCACAATCAGCCCCAGCATTTT.